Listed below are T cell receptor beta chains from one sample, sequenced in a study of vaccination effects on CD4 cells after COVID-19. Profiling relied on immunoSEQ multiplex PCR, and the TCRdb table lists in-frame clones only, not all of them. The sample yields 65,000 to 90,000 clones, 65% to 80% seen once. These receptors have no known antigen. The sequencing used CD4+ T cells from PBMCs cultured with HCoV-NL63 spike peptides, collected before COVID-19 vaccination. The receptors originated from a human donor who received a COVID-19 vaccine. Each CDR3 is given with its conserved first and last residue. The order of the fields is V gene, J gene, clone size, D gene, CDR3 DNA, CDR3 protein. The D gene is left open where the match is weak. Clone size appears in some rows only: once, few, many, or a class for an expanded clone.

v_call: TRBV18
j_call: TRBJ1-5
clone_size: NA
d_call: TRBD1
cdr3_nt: TGTGCCAGCTCACCACAGGAAGGGGGGACAGGGACTCAGCCCCAGCATTTT
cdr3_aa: CASSPQEGGTGTQPQHF

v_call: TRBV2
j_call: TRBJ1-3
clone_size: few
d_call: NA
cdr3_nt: TGTGCCAGCAGTTCCCAGGGATCTTCTTCTGGAAACACCATATATTTT
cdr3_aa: CASSSQGSSSGNTIYF

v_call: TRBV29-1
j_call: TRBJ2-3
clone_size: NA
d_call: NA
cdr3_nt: TGCAGCGCCCCGGGGTGGGGAAGAGGCACAGATACGCAGTATTTT
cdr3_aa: CSAPGWGRGTDTQYF

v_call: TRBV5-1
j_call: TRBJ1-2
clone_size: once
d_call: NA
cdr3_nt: TGCGCCAGCAGCTTGGTTGGGGGGCCGGATGGCTACACCTTC
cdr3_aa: CASSLVGGPDGYTF

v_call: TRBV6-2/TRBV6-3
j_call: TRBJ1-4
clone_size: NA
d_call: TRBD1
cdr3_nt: TGTGCCAGCAGTCCGGTGGACAGGGGCCATGAAAAACTGTTTTTT
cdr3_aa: CASSPVDRGHEKLFF

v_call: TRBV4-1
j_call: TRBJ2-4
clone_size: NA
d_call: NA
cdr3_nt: TGCGCCAGCAGCCAAGTGGGGGACATTCAGTACTTC
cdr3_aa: CASSQVGDIQYF

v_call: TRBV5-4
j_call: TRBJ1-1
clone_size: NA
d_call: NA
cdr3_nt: TGTGCCAGCAGCTTGATACAGGGAGCTGAAGCTTTCTTT
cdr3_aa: CASSLIQGAEAFF

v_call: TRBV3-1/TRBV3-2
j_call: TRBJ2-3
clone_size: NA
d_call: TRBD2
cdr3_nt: TGTGCCAGCAGCCAAGGTCTATTAGCGGGGGTGCGCACAGATACGCAGTATTTT
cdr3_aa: CASSQGLLAGVRTDTQYF

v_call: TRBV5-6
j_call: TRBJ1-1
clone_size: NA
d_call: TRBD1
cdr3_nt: TGTGCCAGCAGCCGAACAGGGGCTTCTGAAGCTTTCTTT
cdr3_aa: CASSRTGASEAFF

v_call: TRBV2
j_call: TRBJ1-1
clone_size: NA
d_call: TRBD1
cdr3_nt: TGTGCCAGCAGTGAGGACAGGCGAGCTTTCTTT
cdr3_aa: CASSEDRRAFF

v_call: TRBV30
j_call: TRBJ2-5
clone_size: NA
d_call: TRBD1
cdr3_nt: TGTGCCTGGAATAAGGGGGCTGCGACCCAGTACTTC
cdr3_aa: CAWNKGAATQYF

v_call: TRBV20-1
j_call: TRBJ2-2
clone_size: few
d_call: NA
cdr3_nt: TGCAGTGCTAGTAGCCAAGAGAACACCGGGGAGCTGTTTTTT
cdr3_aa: CSASSQENTGELFF

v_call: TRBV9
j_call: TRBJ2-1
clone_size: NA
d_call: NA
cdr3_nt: TGTGCCAGCAGCGTAGCATTCCACCGGAGTGAGCAGTTCTTC
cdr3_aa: CASSVAFHRSEQFF

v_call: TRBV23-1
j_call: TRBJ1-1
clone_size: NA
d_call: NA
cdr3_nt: TGCGCCAGCAGTCAATTCGCGCTCACTGAAGCTTTCTTT
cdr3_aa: CASSQFALTEAFF

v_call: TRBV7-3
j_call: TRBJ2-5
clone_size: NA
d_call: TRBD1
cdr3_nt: TGTGCCAGCAGCCGGGACAGGGGAGAGACCCAGTACTTC
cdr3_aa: CASSRDRGETQYF

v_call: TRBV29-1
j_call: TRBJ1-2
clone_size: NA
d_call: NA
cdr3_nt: TGCAGCGGTGACAGTAACTATGGCTACACCTTC
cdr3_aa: CSGDSNYGYTF

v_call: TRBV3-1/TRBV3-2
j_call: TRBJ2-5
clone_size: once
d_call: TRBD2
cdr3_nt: TGTGCCAGCAGCCGAAGCGGGGGTGGAGAGACCCAGTACTTC
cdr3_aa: CASSRSGGGETQYF

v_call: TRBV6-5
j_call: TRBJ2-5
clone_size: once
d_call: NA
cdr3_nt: TGTGCCAGCAGTTACGATGGGGCGCGGTGGGAGACCCAGTACTTC
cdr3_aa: CASSYDGARWETQYF

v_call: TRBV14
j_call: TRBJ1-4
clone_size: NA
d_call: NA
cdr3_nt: TGTGCCAGCAGTCTCTTCGAATGGCTAACTAATGAAAAACTGTTTTTT
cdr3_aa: CASSLFEWLTNEKLFF

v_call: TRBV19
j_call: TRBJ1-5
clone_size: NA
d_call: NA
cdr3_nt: TGTGCCAGTAGTACCATGACTCCCTCGGCCCAGCATTTT
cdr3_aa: CASSTMTPSAQHF

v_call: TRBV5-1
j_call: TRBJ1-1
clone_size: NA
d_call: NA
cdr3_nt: TGCGCCAGCAGCTTGGACAGTCTGAACACTGAAGCTTTCTTT
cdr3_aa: CASSLDSLNTEAFF

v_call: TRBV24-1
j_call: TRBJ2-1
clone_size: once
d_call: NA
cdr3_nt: TGTGCCACCAGTGATGCCCTCCTTACAGATAGCAGCAATGAGCAGTTCTTC
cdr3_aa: CATSDALLTDSSNEQFF

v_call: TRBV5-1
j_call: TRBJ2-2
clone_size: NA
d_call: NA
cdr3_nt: TGCGCCAGCAGCTCGACAGTCGGGGAGCTGTTTTTT
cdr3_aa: CASSSTVGELFF

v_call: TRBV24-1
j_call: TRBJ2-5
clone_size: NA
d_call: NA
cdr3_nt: TGTGCCACCAGTGAGTCACAGGGAGGACGGGAGACCCAGTACTTC
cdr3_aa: CATSESQGGRETQYF

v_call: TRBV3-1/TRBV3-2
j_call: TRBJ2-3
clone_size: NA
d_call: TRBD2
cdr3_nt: TGTGCCAGCAGCCCGCGACTAGCGGGGGGGAGAGATACGCAGTATTTT
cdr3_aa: CASSPRLAGGRDTQYF

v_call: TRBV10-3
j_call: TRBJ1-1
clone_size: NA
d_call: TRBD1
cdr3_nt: TGTGCCATCAGTGACCGGGACAGTTCGAACACTGAAGCTTTCTTT
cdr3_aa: CAISDRDSSNTEAFF

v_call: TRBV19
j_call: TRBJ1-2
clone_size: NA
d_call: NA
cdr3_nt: TGTGCCAGTAGGTTCGGGGATGGCTACACCTTC
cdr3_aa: CASRFGDGYTF

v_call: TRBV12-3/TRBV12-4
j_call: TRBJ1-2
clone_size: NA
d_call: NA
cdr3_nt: TGTGCCAGCAGTTTAAGTCAGTTCTATGGCTACACCTTC
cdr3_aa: CASSLSQFYGYTF

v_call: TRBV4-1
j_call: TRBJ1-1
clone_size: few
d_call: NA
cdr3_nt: TGCGCCAGCAGCCAAGGACTGCTTAGTAGACAGCTGAACACTGAAGCTTTCTTT
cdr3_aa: CASSQGLLSRQLNTEAFF

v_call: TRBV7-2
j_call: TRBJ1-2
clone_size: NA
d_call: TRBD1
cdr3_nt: TGTGCCAGCAGCTTAGTCGCGGGACAGCACTATGGCTACACCTTC
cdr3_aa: CASSLVAGQHYGYTF

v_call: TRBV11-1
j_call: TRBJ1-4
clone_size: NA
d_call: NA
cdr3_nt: TGTGCCAGCAGCTGGAGGGACGGCAATGAAAAACTGTTTTTT
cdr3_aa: CASSWRDGNEKLFF

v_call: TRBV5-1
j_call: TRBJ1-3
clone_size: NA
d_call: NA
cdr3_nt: TGCGCCAGCAGCTCAGGGAGTCCTGGAAACACCATATATTTT
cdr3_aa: CASSSGSPGNTIYF

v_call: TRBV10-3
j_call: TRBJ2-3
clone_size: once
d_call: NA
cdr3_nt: TGTGCCATCAGTGAGTCCCACAGCACAGATACGCAGTATTTT
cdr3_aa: CAISESHSTDTQYF

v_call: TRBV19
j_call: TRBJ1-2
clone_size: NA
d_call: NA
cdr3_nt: TGTGCCAGTAGTATAGATCTAAACGGTAACTATGGCTACACCTTC
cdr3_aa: CASSIDLNGNYGYTF

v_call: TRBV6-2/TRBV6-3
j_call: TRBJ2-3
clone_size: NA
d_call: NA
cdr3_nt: TGTGCCAGCAGTTACAGTGGGACAGATACGCAGTATTTT
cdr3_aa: CASSYSGTDTQYF

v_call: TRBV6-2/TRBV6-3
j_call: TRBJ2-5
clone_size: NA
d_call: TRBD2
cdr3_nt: TGTGCCAGCAGTTCAAGGACTAGTCGATTGGAGACCCAGTACTTC
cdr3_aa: CASSSRTSRLETQYF

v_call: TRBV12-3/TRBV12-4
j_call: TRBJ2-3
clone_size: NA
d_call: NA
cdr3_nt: TGTGCCAGCAGCTCGACCGGGCATACGCAGTATTTT
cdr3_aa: CASSSTGHTQYF

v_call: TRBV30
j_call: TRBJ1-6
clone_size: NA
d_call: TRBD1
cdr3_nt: TGTGCCTGGACCGGGACAGGGCACAATTCACCCCTCCACTTT
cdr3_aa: CAWTGTGHNSPLHF

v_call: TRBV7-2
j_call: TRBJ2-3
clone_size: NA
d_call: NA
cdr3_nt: TGTGCCAGCAGCTTACTAGTGGGTGGCACAGATACGCAGTATTTT
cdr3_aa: CASSLLVGGTDTQYF

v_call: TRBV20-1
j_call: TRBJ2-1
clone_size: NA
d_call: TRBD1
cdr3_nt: TGCAGTGCTAGTGACAGGGGTAGAAACAATGAGCAGTTCTTC
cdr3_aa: CSASDRGRNNEQFF

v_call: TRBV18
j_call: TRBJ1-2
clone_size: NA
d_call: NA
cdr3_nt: TGTGCCAGCTCACCGGTAGGAAACTATGGCTACACCTTC
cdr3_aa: CASSPVGNYGYTF

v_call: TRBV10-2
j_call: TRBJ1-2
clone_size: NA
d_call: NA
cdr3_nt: TGCGCCAGCAGTGCGTCGGCGCAAGCCTATGGCTACACCTTC
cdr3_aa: CASSASAQAYGYTF

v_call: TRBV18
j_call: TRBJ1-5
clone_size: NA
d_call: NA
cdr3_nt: TGTGCCAGCTCACCAAGGGGTAATCAGCCCCAGCATTTT
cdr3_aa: CASSPRGNQPQHF

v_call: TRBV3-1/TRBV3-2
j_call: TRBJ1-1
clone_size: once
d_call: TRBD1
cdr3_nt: TGTGCCAGCAGCCAAGGTGGGACAGGGGGAGTAGAAGCTTTCTTT
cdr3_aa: CASSQGGTGGVEAFF

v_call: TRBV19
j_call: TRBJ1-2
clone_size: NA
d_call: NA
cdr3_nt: TGTGCCAGTAGTATAGGTAGGCACTATGGCTACACCTTC
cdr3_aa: CASSIGRHYGYTF

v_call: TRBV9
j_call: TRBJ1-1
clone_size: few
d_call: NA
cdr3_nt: TGTGCCAGCAGCATGACGACGGGTAACACTGAAGCTTTCTTT
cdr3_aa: CASSMTTGNTEAFF

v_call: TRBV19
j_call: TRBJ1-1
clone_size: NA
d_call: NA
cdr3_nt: TGTGCCAGTACGGCGGGGGGGCCAGGTTACACTGAAGCTTTCTTT
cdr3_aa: CASTAGGPGYTEAFF

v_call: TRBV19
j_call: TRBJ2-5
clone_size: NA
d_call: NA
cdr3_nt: TGTGCCAGTAGTGGGGGAAGGACTTATGGGGAGACCCAGTACTTC
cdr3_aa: CASSGGRTYGETQYF

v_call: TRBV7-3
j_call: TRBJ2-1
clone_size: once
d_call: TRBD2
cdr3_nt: TGTGCCAGCAGGACAACGGGGGGGGACAATGAGCAGTTCTTC
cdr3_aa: CASRTTGGDNEQFF